The rows below give T cell receptor beta chains drawn from one sample of a study of shared clonotypes between healthy human individuals. Assay used: immunoSEQ multiplex PCR; TCRdb lists only in-frame clones, some missing. The sample shows roughly 380,000 clones, around 96% of them seen only once. Material: memory CD8+ T cells sorted from blood. The receptors here all came from a man in his thirties or forties in good health. CDR3s include the opening cysteine and the closing phenylalanine or tryptophan. The D gene is left open where the match is weak. Expanded clones get a size class; other rows say once, few or many, or leave the size out.

v_call,clone_size,j_call,d_call,cdr3_nt,cdr3_aa
TRBV4-1,-,TRBJ1-1,-,TGCGCCAGCAGCCAAGATGTCAGCGGGGCTGAAGCTTTCTTT,CASSQDVSGAEAFF
TRBV30,-,TRBJ2-2,-,TGTGCCTGGAGTGTAAAGGGGACCGGGGAGCTGTTTTTT,CAWSVKGTGELFF
TRBV5-1,-,TRBJ2-3,-,TGCGCCAGCAGCTTGGCGGCAAGCGGCCTCACAGATACGCAGTATTTT,CASSLAASGLTDTQYF
TRBV15,-,TRBJ1-5,-,TGTGCCACCAGCAGCCAAAAAAATCAGCCCCAGCATTTT,CATSSQKNQPQHF
TRBV4-1,-,TRBJ2-7,TRBD2,TGCGCCAGCAGCCAAGCTCTAGCGGGAGGGGGATACGAGCAGTACTTC,CASSQALAGGGYEQYF
TRBV5-6,-,TRBJ2-2,-,TGTGCCAGCAGCTTGGGGGGCACCGGGGAGCTGTTTTTT,CASSLGGTGELFF
TRBV27,-,TRBJ2-1,-,TGTGCCAGCAGTTTTACCAGCGGGCAGAATGAGCAGTTCTTC,CASSFTSGQNEQFF
TRBV10-3,-,TRBJ2-1,-,TGTGCCATCAGTGAGTACCGGGATTCCTACAATGAGCAGTTCTTC,CAISEYRDSYNEQFF
TRBV19,-,TRBJ2-3,-,TGTGCCAGTAGTTCCACCCGGTCAGGAAGGACAGATACGCAGTATTTT,CASSSTRSGRTDTQYF
TRBV19,-,TRBJ2-2,-,TGTGCCAGTAGGCATTCGAACACCGGGGAGCTGTTTTTT,CASRHSNTGELFF
TRBV4-1,-,TRBJ2-7,-,TGCGCCAGCAGCCAAGAGCAGACCTACGAGCAGTACTTC,CASSQEQTYEQYF
TRBV28,-,TRBJ2-1,-,TGTGCCGGGGGCAACTCCTACAATGAGCAGTTCTTC,CAGGNSYNEQFF
TRBV28,-,TRBJ1-4,-,TGTGCCAGCAGTTTTAGTCTCAATGAAAAACTGTTTTTT,CASSFSLNEKLFF
TRBV19,-,TRBJ1-2,TRBD1,TGTGCCAGTAGCTCTCCGGGGACAGGGGGTACTAACTATGGCTACACCTTC,CASSSPGTGGTNYGYTF
TRBV28,-,TRBJ2-7,-,TGTGCCAGCAGTTCACAAGCCCTCCGGGGCGAGCAGTACTTC,CASSSQALRGEQYF
TRBV7-6,-,TRBJ1-2,-,TGTGCCAGCAGCTTAGCGCGGGGGGCGGGTAACTATGGCTACACCTTC,CASSLARGAGNYGYTF
TRBV28,once,TRBJ1-3,TRBD1,TGTGCCAGCAGCCTGACAGGGTCTGGGAACACCATATATTTT,CASSLTGSGNTIYF
TRBV20-1,-,TRBJ2-1,-,TGCAGTGCTAGAGTAGGCAATGAGCAGTTCTTC,CSARVGNEQFF
TRBV5-4,-,TRBJ2-5,-,TGTGCCAGCAGTCCGTCGGGCCACAAGGGAGAGACCCAGTACTTC,CASSPSGHKGETQYF
TRBV5-1,-,TRBJ2-6,TRBD1,TGCGCCAGCAGCCATCCGGGACAGGGGTTCCCGCGGGCCAACGTCCTGACTTTC,CASSHPGQGFPRANVLTF